This TCR beta chain was retrieved from a study of control samples from healthy donors and cancer patients. The CDR3 has 16 residues. Germline trimming cut 5 bases from V and 1 base from J; bases unmatched to any gene: 7. Germline-derived CDR1 and CDR2 are MDHEN and SYDVKM. Some clones are missing from TCRdb's copy, which holds only in-frame ones; the method was immunoSEQ multiplex PCR. This sample has roughly 100,000 clones, with around 88% found just once. The sequenced sample was blood. The chain combines TRBV28 with TRBJ1-5, with TRBD1 identical over 8 bases. The clonotype was recovered from a man younger than 45 in good health. CDR3 sequence: CASSLRTGMSNQPQHF. The CDR3 bases are TGTGCCAGCAGTCTACGGACAGGGATGAGCAATCAGCCCCAGCATTTT. Using reference TRBV28 and TRBJ1-5 for the parts outside the CDR3, the full variable domain is DVKVTQSSRYLVKRTGEKVFLECVQDMDHENMFWYRQDPGLGLRLIYFSYDVKMKEKGDIPEGYSVSREKKERFSLILESASTNQTSMYLCASSLRTGMSNQPQHFGDGTRLSIL.